The 27 T cell receptor beta chains below were found in one sample sequenced in a study of blood T cells in healthy people across ages. A second PCR, run for roughly 7 to 12 cycles, used a sample-barcoded 5' primer plus a J-beta primer mix. TCRdb reanalysed the 5' RACE reads using MiXCR and keeps one entry per CDR3 protein. In the table there are some 940,000 distinct CDR3 sequences, 25% to 30% of which are singletons. The sample was also reused in another study, on T cells of mothers and their children.

The sequencing input was blood. All receptors derive from a middle-aged woman in good health.

This clonotype was counted a few times. The DNA of the CDR3 is TGTGCCAGCAGTCCTTTTACTCACGGGGAGCTGTTTTTT. Encoded protein: CASSPFTHGELFF. This sequence joins TRBV12-3 or TRBV12-4 and TRBJ2-2, with unresolved D. The CDR3 is 13 amino acids. V was clipped by 5 bases and J by 7 bases, with 11 bases between them.

On this clonotype itself: A much larger clone is a single base away; this may be a read error. The chain links TRBV4-1 to TRBJ2-4; 8 positions match TRBD1. With 1 base clipped from V and 13 bases from J, the junction kept 15 bases outside the gene matches. Germline V gene data show CDR1 as MGHRA and CDR2 as YSYEKL. This CDR3 has 16 residues. CDR3 in amino acids: CASSQVGQVNYNEQYF. CDR3 DNA: TGCGCCAGCAGCCAAGTGGGACAGGTGAACTACAATGAGCAGTACTTC.

This clonotype has more than one count but fewer than ten. This chain uses TRBV12-3 or TRBV12-4 with TRBJ2-3; D gene uncertain. The V end was cut by 7 bases, the J end by 0 bases, with 17 bases between. The CDR3 loop spans 16 amino acids. CDR3: CASTPAVASSTDTQYF. The CDR3 DNA follows: TGTGCCAGCACCCCGGCGGTTGCCAGTAGCACAGATACGCAGTATTTT.

The rearrangement uses TRBV28 and TRBJ1-1; 7 bases align to TRBD1. This CDR3 contains 13 residues. Germline-derived CDR1 and CDR2 are MDHEN and SYDVKM. J was trimmed by 7 bases and V by 5 bases; bases with no gene match: 7. The CDR3 region has the DNA TGTGCCAGCAGTAAACGACAGGGCCTTGAAGCTTTCTTT. This translates into CASSKRQGLEAFF.

This clonotype has just a few counts. The chain carries TRBV9 and TRBJ1-5; D may be TRBD1 (5 bases). The CDR3 has 15 residues. Trimming cost V 2 bases and J 3 bases, with 12 bases left between them. Germline CDR1 and CDR2: SGDLS and YYNGEE. The CDR3 spells CASSVSGGDNQPQHF. The CDR3 DNA is TGTGCCAGCAGCGTGTCGGGGGGTGACAATCAGCCCCAGCATTTT.

V gene TRBV20-1 combines with J gene TRBJ1-6; 9 bases are shared with TRBD1. This CDR3 has 15 residues. Germline V gives CDR1 DFQATT, CDR2 SNEGSKA (reference sequence). V was pared by 0 bases and J by 9 bases, with 6 bases of the junction left unmatched. CDR3 residues: CSARDPGQGGSPLHF. DNA of the CDR3: TGCAGTGCTAGAGATCCGGGACAGGGCGGTTCACCCCTCCACTTT.

This clonotype was recorded at least ten times. Written as DNA, the CDR3 is TGTGCCAGCAGCGTAGGGCTCCTTTACAATGAGCAGTTCTTC. Translated: CASSVGLLYNEQFF. V usage is TRBV9 and J usage is TRBJ2-1; D is unresolved. Per the germline V gene, CDR1 is SGDLS and CDR2 is YYNGEE. V was clipped by 0 bases and J by 4 bases, with 8 bases between them. The CDR3 spans 14 residues. Supplemented by reference TRBV9 and TRBJ2-1, the full variable domain reads DSGVTQTPKHLITATGQRVTLRCSPRSGDLSVYWYQQSLDQGLQFLIQYYNGEERAKGNILERFSAQQFPDLHSELNLSSLELGDSALYFCASSVGLLYNEQFFGPGTRLTVL.

This clonotype was seen more than once but under ten times. The chain employs TRBV5-6 and TRBJ1-2, with D possibly TRBD1 on 5 matching bases. CDR3 length: 14 amino acids. Germline CDR1 SGHDT, CDR2 YYEEEE. V lost 2 bases, J lost 1 base, and 9 bases lay in between. The CDR3 DNA reads TGTGCCAGCAGCTTACGGGACGTTAACTATGGCTACACCTTC. Translating it yields CASSLRDVNYGYTF.

This chain connects TRBV12-3 or TRBV12-4 to TRBJ2-1; 9 bases match TRBD1. Unmatched junction bases numbered 12, after V lost 3 bases and J lost 9 bases. The CDR3 consists of 16 residues. CDR3: CASSLGPGQGGSEQFF. The CDR3 bases are TGTGCCAGCAGTTTGGGTCCGGGACAGGGAGGAAGTGAGCAGTTCTTC.

About this clonotype itself: One base away lies a much larger clone, so this may be a sequencing read error. This rearrangement joins TRBV7-8 to TRBJ1-2, with TRBD1 matching 7 bases. Germline loops: CDR1 SGHVS, CDR2 FQNEAQ. The CDR3 sequence is 14 residues long. The V segment lost 4 bases and the J segment 4 bases; nucleotides outside the gene matches: 6. CDR3 sequence reads: CASSCDREGYGYTF. The DNA for the CDR3 is TGTGCCAGCAGCTGTGACAGGGAGGGCTATGGCTACACCTTC.

This clonotype was seen a few times. The CDR3 DNA is TGTGCCAGCAGCCCCGACGGGTCTGGGGGACGGAACACCGGGGAGCTGTTTTTT. Its protein is CASSPDGSGGRNTGELFF. This chain joins TRBV11-2 and TRBJ2-2; the D gene could be TRBD1 or TRBD2 (5 bases each). In germline, CDR1 is SGHAT, CDR2 FQNNGV. The CDR3 is made up of 18 amino acids. Trimming took 5 bases from V and 1 from J, leaving 20 bases between them. Based on the CDR3 plus reference TRBV11-2 and TRBJ2-2, the full variable domain is EAGVAQSPRYKIIEKRQSVAFWCNPISGHATLYWYQQILGQGPKLLIQFQNNGVVDDSQLPKDRFSAERLKGVDSTLKIQPAKLEDSAVYLCASSPDGSGGRNTGELFFGEGSRLTVL.

This chain links TRBV6-4 with TRBJ2-6; perhaps TRBD1 as D (5 bases). Per the germline V gene, CDR1 is MRHNA and CDR2 is SNTAGT. V dropped 5 bases and J dropped 0 bases, with 11 bases sitting between them. The CDR3 spans 16 residues. The CDR3 sequence is CASSPFRASGANVLTF. CDR3 nucleotide sequence: TGTGCCAGCAGTCCCTTCAGGGCCTCTGGGGCCAACGTCCTGACTTTC.

Ten or more counts support this clonotype. The V and J genes are TRBV28 and TRBJ1-5, with D hard to call. Germline CDR1 reads MDHEN; CDR2 reads SYDVKM. Trimming removed 6 bases from V and 5 bases from J, with 8 bases in between. The CDR3 runs to 12 residues. CDR3: CASSLGYQPQHF. CDR3 sequence (DNA): TGTGCCAGCAGCTTAGGTTATCAGCCCCAGCATTTT.

V and J are TRBV20-1 and TRBJ2-3; TRBD2 matches 9 bases. In germline, CDR1 is DFQATT, CDR2 SNEGSKA (reference sequence). This CDR3 contains 15 residues. V dropped 6 bases and J dropped 2; count of bases not matched to a gene: 9. CDR3 nucleotides: TGCAGTGCGCCCGCGGGGGGGCGGGTCACAGATACGCAGTATTTT. Encoded protein: CSAPAGGRVTDTQYF.

This clonotype was counted between two and nine times. The V gene is TRBV7-8, the J gene TRBJ2-3; D ambiguous. The V gene lost 5 bases and the J gene lost 1 base, with 10 bases spanning the gap. The CDR3 totals 14 residues. The V gene's germline CDR1 is SGHVS and CDR2 FQNEAQ. CDR3 residues: CASSPVWGTDTQYF. The DNA of the CDR3 is TGTGCCAGCAGCCCCGTTTGGGGCACAGATACGCAGTATTTT.

This clonotype has more than one count but fewer than ten. This chain connects TRBV6-1 to TRBJ2-7; TRBD1 is a possible D gene (5 bases). Trimming removed 5 bases at V and 4 bases at J, with 9 bases between. Germline assignment: CDR1 MNHNS and CDR2 SASEGT. This CDR3 has 12 amino acids. The CDR3 reads CASSKRGYEQYF. CDR3 in DNA: TGTGCCAGCAGTAAAAGGGGTTACGAGCAGTACTTC.

Note on this clonotype: One end of the junction varies from germline; a read error may be responsible. The gene calls are TRBV7-2 and TRBJ2-3; D might be TRBD1 (6 bases). Germline V gene lookup returns CDR1 SGHTA and CDR2 FQGNSA. The CDR3 spans 13 residues. The CDR3 is CASSLGARDTRYF. Written as DNA, the CDR3 is TGTGCCAGCAGCTTAGGGGCCCGGGACACGCGGTATTTT.

The V call is TRBV6-2 or TRBV6-3, the J call TRBJ1-5, with no clear D. V dropped 1 base and J dropped 4 bases, with 11 bases sitting between them. Germline assignment: CDR1 MNHEY and CDR2 SVGEGT. This CDR3 has 15 amino acids. The CDR3 protein is CASSYLSPGNQPQHF. The CDR3 coding sequence is TGTGCCAGCAGTTACTTAAGTCCGGGGAATCAGCCCCAGCATTTT.

The table lists this clonotype with a few counts. This sequence joins TRBV11-2 and TRBJ1-6; 7 positions match TRBD1. This CDR3 contains 15 residues. Trimming took 6 bases from V and 6 from J; bases not matched to a gene: 8. Germline V lookup: CDR1 SGHAT, CDR2 FQNNGV. As DNA, the CDR3 is TGTGCCAGCAGTTTTTCGGGACAGAGTAATTCACCCCTCCACTTT. Translating gives CASSFSGQSNSPLHF.

The chain uses TRBV5-1 and TRBJ2-3; TRBD2 is a possible D gene (7 bases). The CDR3 spans 17 residues. CDR1 is SGHRS and CDR2 is YFSETQ in the germline V gene. V lost 0 bases and J 1 base, leaving 15 bases between the germline ends. CDR3 residues: CASSLAPRGGGTDTQYF. DNA for the CDR3: TGCGCCAGCAGCTTGGCTCCGAGGGGGGGGGGCACAGATACGCAGTATTTT.

The chain is built from TRBV30 and TRBJ2-7; TRBD1 agrees at 12 bases. The junction had 5 bases not matched to a gene; V was cut back by 5 bases and J by 6 bases. Germline V CDR1 and CDR2: GTSNPN, SVGIG (reference sequence). This CDR3 is 13 amino acids long. The CDR3 sequence: CAWRDRGPFEQYF. CDR3 bases: TGTGCCTGGCGGGACAGGGGGCCCTTCGAGCAGTACTTC.

This clonotype was picked up many times. The rearrangement links TRBV27 to TRBJ1-2; D call uncertain. Germline CDR1 MNHEY, CDR2 SMNVEV (reference sequence). The CDR3 spans 13 residues. V lost 4 bases to trimming and J lost 8 bases, with 14 bases between them. DNA for the CDR3: TGTGCCAGCAGTTCCACTCGCTCCGGAGGCTACACCTTC. It specifies CASSSTRSGGYTF.

There are many counts of this clonotype. This sequence joins TRBV11-2 and TRBJ2-5; TRBD1 is a possible D gene (5 bases). CDR1 and CDR2 from the germline V gene are SGHAT and FQNNGV. CDR3 length: 15 amino acids. The V end was cut by 0 bases, the J end by 11 bases, with 19 bases between. CDR3 sequence: CASSLEKGAGYVQYF. The CDR3 DNA follows: TGTGCCAGCAGCTTAGAAAAAGGGGCAGGGTATGTGCAGTACTTC. Based on the CDR3 plus reference TRBV11-2 and TRBJ2-5, the full variable domain is EAGVAQSPRYKIIEKRQSVAFWCNPISGHATLYWYQQILGQGPKLLIQFQNNGVVDDSQLPKDRFSAERLKGVDSTLKIQPAKLEDSAVYLCASSLEKGAGYVQYFGPGTRLLVL.

A note on this clonotype: A much more abundant neighbour one base away suggests this may be a read error. This chain uses TRBV4-3 with TRBJ1-2; a possible D gene is TRBD1 (6 bases). The germline gives CDR1 LGHNA, CDR2 YSLEER. The CDR3 length is 15 residues. The chain's CDR3 is CASSPRQGTLYDYTF. As DNA, the CDR3 is TGCGCCAGCAGCCCGCGGCAGGGGACTCTCTATGACTACACCTTC.

This clonotype has at least ten counts. The chain links TRBV5-1 to TRBJ2-7; 9 bases align to TRBD1. V shed 4 bases, J shed 2 bases, and the junction held 7 bases outside the gene matches. This CDR3 comprises 15 residues. Germline values: CDR1 SGHRS, CDR2 YFSETQ. The DNA of the CDR3 is TGCGCCAGCAGCCCTTGGACAGGGGTGGCCTACGAGCAGTACTTC. It is translated as CASSPWTGVAYEQYF.

Note on this clonotype: A read error may be the cause here, since a much bigger clone is one base away. The CDR3 DNA reads as TGTGCCAGCAGTGTGCGCGGGGCTTGCAATGAGCAGTTCTTC. Its translation: CASSVRGACNEQFF. The chain couples TRBV6-4 to TRBJ2-1; the D gene is possibly TRBD2 (6 bases). CDR1 is MRHNA, CDR2 SNTAGT, per germline. With 4 bases removed from V and 6 bases from J, the gap between germline ends came to 13 bases. CDR3 size: 14 residues.

In this sample, this clonotype turned up a few times. The V call is TRBV5-1, the J call TRBJ1-1, with D perhaps matching TRBD1 (6 bases). The germline V gene encodes CDR1 SGHRS and CDR2 YFSETQ. CDR3 size: 15 residues. Trimming left V 2 bases short and J 1 base short, with 12 bases between. The CDR3 sequence: CASSFPDRPNTEAFF. CDR3 DNA sequence: TGCGCCAGCAGCTTCCCTGACAGGCCGAACACTGAAGCTTTCTTT.